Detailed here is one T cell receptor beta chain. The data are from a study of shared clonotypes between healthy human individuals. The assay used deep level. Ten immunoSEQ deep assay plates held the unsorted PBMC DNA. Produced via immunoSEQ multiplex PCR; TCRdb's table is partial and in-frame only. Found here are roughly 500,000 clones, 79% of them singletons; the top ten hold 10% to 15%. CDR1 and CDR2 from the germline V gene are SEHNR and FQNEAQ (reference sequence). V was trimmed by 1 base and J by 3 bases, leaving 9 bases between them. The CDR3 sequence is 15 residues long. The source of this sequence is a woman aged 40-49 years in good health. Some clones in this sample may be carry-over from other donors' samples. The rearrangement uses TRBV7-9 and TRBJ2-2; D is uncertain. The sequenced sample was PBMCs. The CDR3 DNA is TGTGCCAGCAGCTTAGGGTCATCTTACACCGGGGAGCTGTTTTTT. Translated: CASSLGSSYTGELFF.